This T cell receptor (beta chain) comes out of a study of blood T cell repertoires in COVID-19. Study background: Material from acute and convalescent COVID-19 was sourced from the United States, Italy and Spain.

CDR3 size: 14 residues. Germline V gene sequence: CDR1 SGHNT, CDR2 YENEEA. V was pared by 5 bases and J by 10 bases, with 6 bases of the junction left unmatched. TCRdb keeps only in-frame clones here, not all; method: immunoSEQ multiplex PCR. Here the sample spans under 350,000 clones, 86% being singletons. Participant ages covered roughly 18 to 89 years across some 25 US areas. The TCR originated in a young woman who had recovered from COVID-19. Sequencing was carried out using PBMCs or T cells enriched from blood (not recorded which). The chain uses TRBV11-3 and TRBJ1-6, with 9 bases that match TRBD1. The CDR3 here is CASSRGDRVSPLHF. DNA for the CDR3: TGTGCCAGCAGCCGAGGGGACAGGGTATCACCCCTCCACTTT.